This T cell receptor (beta chain) was profiled in a study of radiotherapy plus CTLA-4 blockade in lung cancer. Study background: Patients showed objective responses in under 20% of cases and disease control in more than 25%.

V dropped 3 bases and J dropped 2 bases, with 13 bases sitting between them. CDR3 length: 14 amino acids. CDR1 is SQVTM, CDR2 ANQGSEA, per germline. Chemo-refractory metastatic non-small-cell lung cancer patients were treated with focal radiation plus CTLA-4 blockade with ipilimumab. The study, taken as a whole, reports: Expansion in blood of tumor-derived TCR clones was seen after radiotherapy plus ipilimumab. Reports identified early blood T cell clone dynamics, with interferon-beta, as the best response predictor.

Comment on this clone: The antigen is undetermined.

The protocol was immunoSEQ multiplex PCR, while the TCRdb copy is restricted to in-frame clones and leaves out a portion. Here the sample spans roughly 15,000 clones, under 75% being singletons. V gene TRBV29-1 combines with J gene TRBJ2-5; weak D call: TRBD2 (6 bases). The receptor was derived from a human donor with non-small cell lung cancer whose response to radiotherapy plus ipilimumab could not be evaluated. The sequencing used peripheral blood, collected from a patient treated with radiotherapy plus ipilimumab. CDR3 coding DNA: TGCAGCGTTGACGGGGGACCCTTACAAGAGACCCAGTACTTC. This codes for CSVDGGPLQETQYF.